The next 9 T cell receptor beta chains were all read from a single sample in a study of memory B cells and T cells in multiple sclerosis (dated by TCRdb to 2016 to 2019). Autoproliferating (CFSEdim) and non-proliferating (CFSEhi) T cell fractions were sequenced separately after stimulus-free culture of CFSE-labeled PBMCs. A total of about 5x10^7 CFSE-labeled PBMCs were cultured for roughly 7 days without stimulus, and replicate wells were then pooled. These receptors' targets are unknown. Library generation was performed with the immunoSEQ multiplex PCR assay. TCRdb's version of the immuneACCESS table is confined to in-frame rearrangements and falls short of the full clone set. An unresolved V gene accounts for under half of the shortfall where checked; the remainder is of unknown origin. Counted in this sample were roughly 30,000 clones; around 88% of them appeared once. Together, the top ten hold 2% to 3% of the sample.

Sample: PBMCs from blood kept in culture. These receptors all stem from a human donor with multiple sclerosis.

The CDR3 here is CASSTLGRDTQYF. In DNA form, the CDR3 reads TGTGCCAGCAGCACCCTAGGTCGGGATACGCAGTATTTT. The V call is TRBV9, the J call TRBJ2-3; D call uncertain. CDR1 is SGDLS and CDR2 is YYNGEE in the germline V gene. Between the trimmed V and J ends, which lost 4 bases and 6 bases, there was a span of 12 bases. The CDR3 totals 13 residues.

The chain combines TRBV11-2 with TRBJ1-5; TRBD1 agrees at 8 bases. This CDR3 is built from 15 residues. J gave up 4 bases and V 5 bases, and 7 bases lay outside the gene matches. The germline V gene encodes CDR1 SGHAT and CDR2 FQNNGV. The CDR3 sequence: CASSARTGRNQPQHF. The CDR3 region has the DNA TGTGCCAGCAGCGCCCGGACAGGGAGGAATCAGCCCCAGCATTTT.

This clone showed up just a few times. The chain links TRBV9 to TRBJ2-2; the D call may be TRBD1 or TRBD2 (5 bases each). V lost 1 base to trimming and J lost 2 bases, with 9 bases between them. Germline loops: CDR1 SGDLS, CDR2 YYNGEE. This CDR3 spans 15 amino acids. The CDR3 loop reads CASSVRGPNTGELFF. CDR3 bases: TGTGCCAGCAGCGTAAGGGGACCTAACACCGGGGAGCTGTTTTTT.

The rearrangement uses TRBV29-1 and TRBJ1-1; D is uncertain. The CDR3 totals 13 residues. Looked up from germline, CDR1 is SQVTM and CDR2 is ANQGSEA. V was pared by 2 bases and J by 8 bases, with 15 bases between. CDR3 DNA sequence: TGCAGCGTTGAACCCACCCGGGAGATCGAAGCTTTCTTT. Residues: CSVEPTREIEAFF. Combining the CDR3 with reference TRBV29-1 and TRBJ1-1 gives the whole variable domain SAVISQKPSRDICQRGTSLTIQCQVDSQVTMMFWYRQQPGQSLTLIATANQGSEATYESGFVIDKFPISRPNLTFSTLTVSNMSPEDSSIYLCSVEPTREIEAFFGQGTRLTVV.

The CDR3 is CASSLAKFCADTQYF. The CDR3 DNA is TGTGCCAGCAGCTTGGCCAAGTTCTGTGCAGATACGCAGTATTTT. The genes are TRBV5-6 and TRBJ2-3, with unresolved D. The CDR3 is 15 residues long. Germline V gene sequence: CDR1 SGHDT, CDR2 YYEEEE. Trimming cost V 0 bases and J 4 bases, with 12 bases left between them.

The genes are TRBV5-6 and TRBJ2-7; the match to TRBD1 covers 8 bases. Trimming removed 2 bases from V and 0 bases from J; junction bases left unmatched: 7. The CDR3 is 16 residues long. From germline, CDR1 is SGHDT and CDR2 YYEEEE. CDR3 loop: CASSFYRGSSSYEQYF. CDR3 nucleotide sequence: TGTGCCAGCAGCTTCTACAGGGGGTCCAGCTCCTACGAGCAGTACTTC.

This clone was found once. This rearrangement joins TRBV27 to TRBJ2-2; 7 nucleotides agree with TRBD2. From germline, CDR1 is MNHEY and CDR2 SMNVEV (reference sequence). The V gene end was trimmed by 2 bases and the J gene end by 7 bases; junction bases not matched to a gene: 7. This CDR3 is built from 15 residues. The CDR3 protein is CASSLLAVRGGELFF. CDR3 DNA: TGTGCCAGCAGTTTACTAGCGGTGCGCGGCGGGGAGCTGTTTTTT.

The CDR3 nucleotides are TGTGCCAGCAGCCGACAGGGGCCCAACTATGGCTACACCTTC. It encodes CASSRQGPNYGYTF. This chain connects TRBV6-5 to TRBJ1-2, with 8 bases matching TRBD1. The CDR3 is 14 residues long. V shed 6 bases, J shed 2 bases, and the junction held 5 bases outside the gene matches. Germline V lookup: CDR1 MNHEY, CDR2 SVGAGI.

The chain is built from TRBV7-9 and TRBJ1-2; D not certain. CDR1 and CDR2 from the germline V gene are SEHNR and FQNEAQ (reference sequence). CDR3 size: 13 residues. V gave up 6 bases and J gave up 5 bases, with 13 bases separating them. The CDR3 reads CASSRPSGYGYTF. The CDR3 nucleotides read TGTGCCAGCAGTCGTCCCTCGGGTTATGGCTACACCTTC.